A single T cell receptor beta chain is shown here with its context. The antigen is not known. The data are from a study of T cells in Graves' hyperthyroidism and ophthalmopathy. Findings and caveats of the study: Among clonotypes expanded in thyroid above 0.001, most were also found in blood. With a median lead of approximately 6 months before onset, the model predicted ophthalmopathy.

Stability of Graves' hyperthyroidism was defined as absent ophthalmopathy progression within 18 months. Newly diagnosed hyperthyroidism patients aged 18 to 65 years had disease lasting under 2 months. Amplification targeted TCR beta CDR3 regions from RNA transcripts. Researchers ran a first-round RT-PCR on the TCR CDR3 using the HTBI primer set. From the multiplex PCR reads, TCRdb called clonotypes with MiXCR, one entry per CDR3 protein. Of around 300,000 distinct CDR3 sequences listed, 14% are singletons. Specimen: blood. This clonotype was obtained from a woman between 25 and 40 years old with Graves' hyperthyroidism.

CDR3 DNA sequence: TGCGCCAGCAGCTTGGGAGGGGAGCTACATCAAAAACTGTTTTTT. It encodes CASSLGGELHQKLFF. This chain joins TRBV5-1 and TRBJ1-4, with a possible D match to TRBD1 (5 bases). The CDR3 has 15 amino acids. V was pared by 0 bases and J by 9 bases, with 15 bases between. Germline-derived CDR1 and CDR2 are SGHRS and YFSETQ.